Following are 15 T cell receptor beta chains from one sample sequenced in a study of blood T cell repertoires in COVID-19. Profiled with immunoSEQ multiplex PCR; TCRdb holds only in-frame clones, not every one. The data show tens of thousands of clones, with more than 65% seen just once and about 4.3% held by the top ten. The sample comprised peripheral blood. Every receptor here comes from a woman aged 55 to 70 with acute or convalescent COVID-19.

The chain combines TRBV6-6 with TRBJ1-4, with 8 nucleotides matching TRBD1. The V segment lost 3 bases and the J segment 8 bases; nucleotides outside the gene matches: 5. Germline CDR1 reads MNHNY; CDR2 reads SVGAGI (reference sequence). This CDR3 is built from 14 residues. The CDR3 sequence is CASSYRQGKEKLFF. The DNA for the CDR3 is TGTGCCAGCAGTTATAGACAGGGGAAAGAAAAACTGTTTTTT.

Here the CDR3 reads CASSGWTSGSTDTQYF. The CDR3 DNA sequence: TGTGCCAGCAGCGGATGGACTAGCGGGAGCACAGATACGCAGTATTTT. This chain connects TRBV7-3 to TRBJ2-3; 11 nucleotides line up with TRBD2. The CDR3 runs to 16 residues. The J segment lost 0 bases and the V segment lost 5 bases, leaving 4 bases of the junction unmatched. CDR1 and CDR2 (germline): SGHTA, FQGTGA. Looking up the rest from reference TRBV7-3 and TRBJ2-3 gives the full variable domain: GAGVSQTPSNKVTEKGKYVELRCDPISGHTALYWYRQSLGQGPEFLIYFQGTGAADDSGLPNDRFFAVRPEGSVSTLKIQRTERGDSAVYLCASSGWTSGSTDTQYFGPGTRLTVL.

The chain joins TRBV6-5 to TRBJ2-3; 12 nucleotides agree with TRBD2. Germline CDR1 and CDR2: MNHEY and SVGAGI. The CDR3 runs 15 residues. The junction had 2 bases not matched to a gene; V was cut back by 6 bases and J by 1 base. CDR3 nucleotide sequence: TGTGCCAGCAGCCTAGCGGGGGGGGGCACAGATACGCAGTATTTT. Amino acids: CASSLAGGGTDTQYF.

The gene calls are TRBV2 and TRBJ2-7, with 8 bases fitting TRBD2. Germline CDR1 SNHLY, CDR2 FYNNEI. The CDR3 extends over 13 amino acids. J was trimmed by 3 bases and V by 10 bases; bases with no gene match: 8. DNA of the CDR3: TGTGCCACAGGGACTAGGGCGGGCTACGAGCAGTACTTC. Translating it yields CATGTRAGYEQYF.

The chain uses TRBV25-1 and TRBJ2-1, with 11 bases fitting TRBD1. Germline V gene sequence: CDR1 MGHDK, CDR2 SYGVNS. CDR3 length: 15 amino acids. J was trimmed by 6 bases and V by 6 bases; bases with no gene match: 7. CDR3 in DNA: TGTGCCAGCAGGGCGGACAGGGGGCTGGTCAATGAGCAGTTCTTC. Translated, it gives CASRADRGLVNEQFF.

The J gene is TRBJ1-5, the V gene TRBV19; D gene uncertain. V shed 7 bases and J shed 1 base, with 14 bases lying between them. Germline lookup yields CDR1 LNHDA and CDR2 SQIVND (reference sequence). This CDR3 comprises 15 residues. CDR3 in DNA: TGTGCCAGTACCAAAGGAGGACGGAGCAATCAGCCCCAGCATTTT. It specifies CASTKGGRSNQPQHF.

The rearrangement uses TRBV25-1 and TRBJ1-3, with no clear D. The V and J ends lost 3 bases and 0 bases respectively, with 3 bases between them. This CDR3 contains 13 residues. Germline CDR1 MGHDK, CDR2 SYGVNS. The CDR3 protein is CASSDRSGNTIYF. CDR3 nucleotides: TGTGCCAGCAGTGACCGCTCTGGAAACACCATATATTTT.

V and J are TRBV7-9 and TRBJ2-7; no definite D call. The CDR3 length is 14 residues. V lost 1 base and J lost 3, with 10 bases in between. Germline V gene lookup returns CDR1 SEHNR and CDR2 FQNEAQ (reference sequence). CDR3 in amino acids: CASSLGHQFYEQYF. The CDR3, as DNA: TGTGCCAGCAGCTTAGGACACCAGTTCTACGAGCAGTACTTC.

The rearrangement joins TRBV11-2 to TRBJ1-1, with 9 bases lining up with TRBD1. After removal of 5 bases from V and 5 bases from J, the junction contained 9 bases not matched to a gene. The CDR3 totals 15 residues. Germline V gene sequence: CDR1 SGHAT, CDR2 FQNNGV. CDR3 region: CASSLEQGAHTEAFF. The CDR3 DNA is TGTGCCAGCAGCCTCGAACAGGGGGCGCATACTGAAGCTTTCTTT.

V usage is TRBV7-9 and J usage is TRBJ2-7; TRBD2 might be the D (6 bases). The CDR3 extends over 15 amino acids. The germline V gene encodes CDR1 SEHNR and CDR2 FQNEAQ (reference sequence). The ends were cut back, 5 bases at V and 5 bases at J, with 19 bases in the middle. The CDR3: CASSMTERAAHEQYF. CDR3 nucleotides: TGTGCCAGCAGCATGACCGAGCGGGCGGCCCACGAGCAGTACTTC.

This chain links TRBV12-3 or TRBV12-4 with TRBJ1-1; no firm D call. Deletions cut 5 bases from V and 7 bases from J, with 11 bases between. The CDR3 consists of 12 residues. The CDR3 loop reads CASSPSVIEAFF. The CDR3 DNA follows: TGTGCCAGCAGTCCCAGTGTTATTGAAGCTTTCTTT.

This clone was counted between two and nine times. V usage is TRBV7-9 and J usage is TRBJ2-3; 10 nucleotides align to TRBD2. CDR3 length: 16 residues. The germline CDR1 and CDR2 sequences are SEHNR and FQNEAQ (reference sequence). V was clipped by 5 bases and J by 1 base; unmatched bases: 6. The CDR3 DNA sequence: TGTGCCAGCAGCATTAGCGGGGGGCGGGGCACAGATACGCAGTATTTT. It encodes CASSISGGRGTDTQYF.

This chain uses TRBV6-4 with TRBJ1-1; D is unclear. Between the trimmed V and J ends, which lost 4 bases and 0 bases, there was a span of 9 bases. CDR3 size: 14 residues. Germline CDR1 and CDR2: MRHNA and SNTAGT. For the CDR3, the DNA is TGTGCCAGCAGTGGCCCAGAAGTGAACACTGAAGCTTTCTTT. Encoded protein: CASSGPEVNTEAFF.

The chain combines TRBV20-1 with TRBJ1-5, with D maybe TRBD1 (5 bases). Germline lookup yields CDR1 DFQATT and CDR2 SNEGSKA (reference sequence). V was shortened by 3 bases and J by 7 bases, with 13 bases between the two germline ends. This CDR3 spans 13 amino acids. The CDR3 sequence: CSASTGGVQPQHF. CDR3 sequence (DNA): TGCAGTGCTAGTACGGGGGGGGTGCAGCCCCAGCATTTT.

The CDR3 nucleotides are TGTGCCAGCAGTGGGGCAGGGCCTGAAGCTTTCTTT. Translated: CASSGAGPEAFF. The chain joins TRBV2 to TRBJ1-1; tentatively, D is TRBD1 (5 bases). This CDR3 is built from 12 residues. Trimming removed 4 bases at V and 6 bases at J, with 9 bases between. Germline V gives CDR1 SNHLY, CDR2 FYNNEI.